This T cell receptor (beta chain) was documented in a study of T cells in Graves' hyperthyroidism and ophthalmopathy. Findings and limits, study-wide: A model of 13 V-J features distinguished ophthalmopathy from stable hyperthyroidism.

From RNA transcripts, TCR beta CDR3 regions were amplified. First-round RT-PCR targeting the TCR CDR3 was performed with the HTBI primer set. One entry per CDR3 protein, called by TCRdb with MiXCR from the multiplex PCR reads. Of about 500,000 distinct CDR3 sequences listed, 46% are singletons. Germline V lookup: CDR1 LNHDA, CDR2 SQIVND (reference sequence). V lost 6 bases and J 7 bases, leaving 12 bases between the germline ends. The CDR3 sequence is 12 residues long. This clonotype has a count of ten or more. Its antigen is as yet unknown. The sample taken for sequencing was peripheral blood or thyroid tissue (not recorded which). V is TRBV19 and J is TRBJ1-1; D is undetermined. The sequence came from an adult woman with Graves' disease, either hyperthyroidism or ophthalmopathy (not recorded which). The CDR3 loop is CASRPSYLEAFF. The CDR3 bases are TGTGCCAGTAGACCTAGTTACCTTGAAGCTTTCTTT.